This T cell receptor (beta chain) was sequenced during a study of blood T cell repertoires in COVID-19. Background on the study: Samples of COVID-19 (acute and convalescent) were obtained from the United States, Italy and Spain. T cells, B-cell-depleted T cells, or PBMCs provided the cDNA or gDNA that served as material.

Authors' processing steps: Amplification of reference gene primers was used by the study to estimate nucleated cell counts. Assay used: immunoSEQ multiplex PCR; TCRdb lists only in-frame clones, some missing. V, J and clone size were drawn from that table, and D and trimming were deduced from the DNA. The table includes about 140,000 clones, about four fifths detected once. CDR3 length equals 13 residues. Trimming pared 4 bases from V and 8 bases from J, leaving 14 bases between. Germline loops: CDR1 LGHDT, CDR2 YNNKEL (reference sequence). The chain joins TRBV3-1 (or the pseudogene TRBV3-2) to TRBJ1-1; tentative D call: TRBD1 (5 bases). Sequencing was carried out using peripheral blood. This receptor was obtained from a woman aged 60 to 75 with acute or convalescent COVID-19. This CDR3 is CASSPGVGKEAFF. The DNA of the CDR3 is TGTGCCAGCAGCCCGGGGGTAGGGAAGGAAGCTTTCTTT.